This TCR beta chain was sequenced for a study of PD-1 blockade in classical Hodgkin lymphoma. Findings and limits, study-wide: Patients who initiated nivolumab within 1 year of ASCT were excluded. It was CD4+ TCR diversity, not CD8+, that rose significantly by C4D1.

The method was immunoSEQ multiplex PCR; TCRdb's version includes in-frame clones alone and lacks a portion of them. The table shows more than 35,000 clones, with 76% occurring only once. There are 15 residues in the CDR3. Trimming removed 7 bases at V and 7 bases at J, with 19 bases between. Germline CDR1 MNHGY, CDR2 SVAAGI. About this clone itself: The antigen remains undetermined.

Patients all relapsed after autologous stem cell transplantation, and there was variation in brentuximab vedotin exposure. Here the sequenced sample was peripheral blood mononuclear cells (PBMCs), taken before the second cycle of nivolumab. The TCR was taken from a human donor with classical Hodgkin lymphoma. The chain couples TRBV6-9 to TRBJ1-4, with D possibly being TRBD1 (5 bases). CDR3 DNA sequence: TGTGCCAGCACCAAAGCCCCAGGGAGGGTTGAAAAACTGTTTTTT. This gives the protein CASTKAPGRVEKLFF.